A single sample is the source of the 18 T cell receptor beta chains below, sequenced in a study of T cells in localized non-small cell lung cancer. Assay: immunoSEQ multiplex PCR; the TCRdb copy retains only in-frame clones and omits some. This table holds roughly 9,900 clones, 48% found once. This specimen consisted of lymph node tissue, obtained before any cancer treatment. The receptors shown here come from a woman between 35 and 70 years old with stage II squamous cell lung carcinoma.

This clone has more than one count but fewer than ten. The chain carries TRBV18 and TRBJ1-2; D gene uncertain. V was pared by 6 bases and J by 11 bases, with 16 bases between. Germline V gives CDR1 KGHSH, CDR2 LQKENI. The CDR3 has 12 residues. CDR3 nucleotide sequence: TGTGCCAGCTCGACCGGGCCACCTGGATACACCTTC. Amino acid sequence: CASSTGPPGYTF.

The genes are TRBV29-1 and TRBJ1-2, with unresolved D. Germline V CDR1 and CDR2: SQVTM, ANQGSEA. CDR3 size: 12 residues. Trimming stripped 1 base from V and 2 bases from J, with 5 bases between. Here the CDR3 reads CSVEAENYGYTF. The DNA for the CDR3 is TGCAGCGTTGAAGCTGAAAACTATGGCTACACCTTC.

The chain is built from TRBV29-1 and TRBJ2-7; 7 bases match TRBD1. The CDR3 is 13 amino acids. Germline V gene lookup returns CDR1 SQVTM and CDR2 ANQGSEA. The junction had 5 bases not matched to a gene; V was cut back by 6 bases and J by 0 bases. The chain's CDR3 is CSVGDRDSYEQYF. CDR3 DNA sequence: TGCAGCGTCGGAGACAGGGACTCCTACGAGCAGTACTTC.

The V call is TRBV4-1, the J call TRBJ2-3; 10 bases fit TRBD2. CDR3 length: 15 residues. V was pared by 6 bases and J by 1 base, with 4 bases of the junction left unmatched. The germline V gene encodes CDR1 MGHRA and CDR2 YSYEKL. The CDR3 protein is CASSPGTSGTDTQYF. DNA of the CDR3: TGCGCCAGCAGTCCTGGGACTAGCGGCACAGATACGCAGTATTTT.

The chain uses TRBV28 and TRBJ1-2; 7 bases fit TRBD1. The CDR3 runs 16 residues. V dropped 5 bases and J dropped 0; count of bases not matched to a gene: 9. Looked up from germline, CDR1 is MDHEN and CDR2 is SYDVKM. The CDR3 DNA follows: TGTGCCAGCAGTCTAAGGGACAGCCCCGCTAACTATGGCTACACCTTC. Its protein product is CASSLRDSPANYGYTF.

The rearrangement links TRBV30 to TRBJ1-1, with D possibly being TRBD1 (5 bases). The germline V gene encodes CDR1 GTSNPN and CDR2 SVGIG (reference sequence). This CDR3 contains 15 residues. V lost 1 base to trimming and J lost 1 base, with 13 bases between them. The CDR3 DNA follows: TGTGCCTGGAGTGGTTGGGATGGGGGGAACACTGAAGCTTTCTTT. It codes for CAWSGWDGGNTEAFF.

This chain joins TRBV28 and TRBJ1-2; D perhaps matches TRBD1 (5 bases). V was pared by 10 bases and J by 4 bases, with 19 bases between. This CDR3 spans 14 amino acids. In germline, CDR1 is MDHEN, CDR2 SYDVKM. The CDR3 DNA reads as TGTGCCACCCCTTCCGCAGCAGGGAGCTATGGCTACACCTTC. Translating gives CATPSAAGSYGYTF.

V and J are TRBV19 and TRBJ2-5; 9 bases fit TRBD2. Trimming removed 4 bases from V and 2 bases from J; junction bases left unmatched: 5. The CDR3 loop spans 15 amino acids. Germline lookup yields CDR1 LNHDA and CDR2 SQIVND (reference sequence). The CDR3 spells CASSKGGGAQETQYF. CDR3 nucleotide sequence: TGTGCCAGTAGTAAGGGCGGGGGGGCACAAGAGACCCAGTACTTC.

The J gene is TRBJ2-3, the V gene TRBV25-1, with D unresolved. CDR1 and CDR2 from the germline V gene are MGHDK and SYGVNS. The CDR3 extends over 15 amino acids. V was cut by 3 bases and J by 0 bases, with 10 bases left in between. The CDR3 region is CASSDLSMSTDTQYF. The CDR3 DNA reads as TGTGCCAGCAGTGATTTAAGTATGAGCACAGATACGCAGTATTTT.

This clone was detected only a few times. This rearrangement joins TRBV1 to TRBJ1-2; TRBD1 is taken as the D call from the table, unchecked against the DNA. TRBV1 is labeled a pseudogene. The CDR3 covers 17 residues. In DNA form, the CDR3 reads TGCGCCAGCAGCCAGTGGACAGGGACCGGATTGTTTTATGGCTACACCTTC. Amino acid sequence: CASSQWTGTGLFYGYTF.

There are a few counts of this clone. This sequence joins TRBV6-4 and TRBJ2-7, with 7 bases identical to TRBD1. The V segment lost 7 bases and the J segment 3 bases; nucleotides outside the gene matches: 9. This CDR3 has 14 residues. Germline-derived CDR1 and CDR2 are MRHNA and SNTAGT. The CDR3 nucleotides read TGTGCCAGCAAGAACGACAGGGCAAGCTACGAGCAGTACTTC. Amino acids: CASKNDRASYEQYF.

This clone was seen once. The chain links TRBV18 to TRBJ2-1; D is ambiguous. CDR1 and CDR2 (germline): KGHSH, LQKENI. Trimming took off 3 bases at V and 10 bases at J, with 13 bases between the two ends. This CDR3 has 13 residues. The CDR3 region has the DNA TGTGCCAGCTCACCCGTCGCGGTTCAAGAGCAGTTCTTC. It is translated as CASSPVAVQEQFF.

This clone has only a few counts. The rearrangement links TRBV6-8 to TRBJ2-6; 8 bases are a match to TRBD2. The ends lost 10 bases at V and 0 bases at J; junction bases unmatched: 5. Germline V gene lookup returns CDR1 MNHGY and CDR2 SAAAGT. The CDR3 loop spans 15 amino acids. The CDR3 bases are TGTGCCACCGGGGGGGTAGGCTCTGGGGCCAACGTCCTGACTTTC. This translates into CATGGVGSGANVLTF.

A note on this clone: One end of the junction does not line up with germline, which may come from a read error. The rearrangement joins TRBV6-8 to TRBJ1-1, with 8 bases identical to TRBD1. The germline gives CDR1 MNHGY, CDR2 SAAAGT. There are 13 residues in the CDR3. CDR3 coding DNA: TGTGCCAGCAGTTGGACAGGGACCACTGAAGCTTTTTTT. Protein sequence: CASSWTGTTEAFF.

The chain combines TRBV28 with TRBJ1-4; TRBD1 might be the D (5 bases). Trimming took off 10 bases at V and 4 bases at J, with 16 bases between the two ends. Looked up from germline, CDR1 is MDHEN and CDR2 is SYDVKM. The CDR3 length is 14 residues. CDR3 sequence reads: CAILDGARNEKLFF. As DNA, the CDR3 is TGTGCCATTCTCGACGGGGCCCGTAATGAAAAACTGTTTTTT. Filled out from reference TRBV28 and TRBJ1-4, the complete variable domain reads DVKVTQSSRYLVKRTGEKVFLECVQDMDHENMFWYRQDPGLGLRLIYFSYDVKMKEKGDIPEGYSVSREKKERFSLILESASTNQTSMYLCAILDGARNEKLFFGSGTQLSVL.

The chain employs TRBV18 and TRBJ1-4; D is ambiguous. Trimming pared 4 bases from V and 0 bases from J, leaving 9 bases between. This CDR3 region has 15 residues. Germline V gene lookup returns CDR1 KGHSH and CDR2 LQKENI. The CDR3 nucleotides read TGTGCCAGCTCACTACGGATAGCAACTAATGAAAAACTGTTTTTT. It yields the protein CASSLRIATNEKLFF.

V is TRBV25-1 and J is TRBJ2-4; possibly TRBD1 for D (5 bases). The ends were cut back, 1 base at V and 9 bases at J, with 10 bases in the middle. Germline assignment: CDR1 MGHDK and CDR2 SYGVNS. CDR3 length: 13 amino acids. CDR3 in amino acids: CASSESPRGIQYF. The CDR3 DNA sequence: TGTGCCAGCAGTGAATCTCCAAGGGGCATTCAGTACTTC.

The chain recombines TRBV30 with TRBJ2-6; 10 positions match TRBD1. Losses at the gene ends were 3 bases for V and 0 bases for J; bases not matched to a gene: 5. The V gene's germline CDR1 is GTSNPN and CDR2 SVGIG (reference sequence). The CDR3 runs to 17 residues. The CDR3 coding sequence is TGTGCCTGGAGCAGACAGGGGGCCCACTCTGGGGCCAACGTCCTGACTTTC. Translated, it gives CAWSRQGAHSGANVLTF.